This is a list of T cell receptor beta chains from one sample in a study of T cell repertoires in cytomegalovirus infection. TCRdb re-called the reads with MiXCR, one entry per CDR3 protein. The table shows roughly 200,000 distinct CDR3 sequences, with 17% occurring only once. The sample taken for sequencing was CD8+ T cells from PBMCs. These receptors all stem from a human donor in good health (CMV status not recorded). Some clones in this sample may be carry-over from other donors' samples. CDR3s include the opening cysteine and the closing phenylalanine or tryptophan. D genes are given only for firm matches. Size values are once, few and many counts, or a class for expanded clones, and some rows have none.

>NA|TRBJ2-3|TRBV5-4|NA
CASSAGTITDTQYF
TGTGCCAGCAGTGCCGGGACCATCACAGATACGCAGTATTTT
>NA|TRBJ1-1|TRBV7-9|medium-sized
CASSLDRGAGTEAFF
TGTGCCAGCAGCTTAGATCGGGGGGCCGGCACTGAAGCTTTCTTT
>NA|TRBJ1-6|TRBV6-1|NA
CASNDPGAYNSPLHF
TGTGCCAGCAACGATCCAGGTGCCTATAATTCACCCCTCCACTTT
>NA|TRBJ2-1|TRBV14|few
CASSQEGNEQFF
TGTGCCAGCAGCCAAGAAGGGAATGAGCAGTTCTTC
>NA|TRBJ1-2|TRBV6-8|NA
CASSALGRSNGYTF
TGTGCCAGCAGTGCGTTAGGGAGGTCGAATGGCTACACCTTC
>TRBD1|TRBJ1-1|TRBV2|few
CASETGGLTEAFF
TGTGCCAGCGAAACAGGGGGCCTTACTGAAGCTTTCTTT
>NA|TRBJ2-7|TRBV29-1|NA
CSVLQGSYEQYF
TGCAGCGTTCTGCAGGGTTCCTACGAGCAGTACTTC
>TRBD1|TRBJ1-5|TRBV7-8|NA
CASSPRTGVGGNQPQHF
TGTGCCAGCAGCCCGCGGACAGGGGTAGGGGGCAATCAGCCCCAGCATTTT
>NA|TRBJ1-1|TRBV29-1|NA
CSVEDREGQQNTEAFF
TGCAGCGTTGAAGATCGCGAAGGACAGCAGAACACTGAAGCTTTCTTT
>NA|TRBJ2-1|TRBV30|NA
CAWSIYNEQFF
TGTGCCTGGAGTATATACAATGAGCAGTTCTTC
>TRBD1|TRBJ2-7|TRBV6-2/TRBV6-3|NA
CASSYSPDRFAYEQYF
TGTGCCAGCAGTTACTCCCCGGACAGGTTTGCCTACGAGCAGTACTTC
>TRBD1|TRBJ2-2|TRBV7-6|few
CASSLAGGRANTGELFF
TGTGCCAGCAGCTTAGCAGGGGGCAGGGCGAACACCGGGGAGCTGTTTTTT
>NA|TRBJ2-5|TRBV7-2|few
CASSYNIRETQYF
TGTGCCAGCAGCTACAACATACGAGAGACCCAGTACTTC
>NA|TRBJ2-3|TRBV7-2|few
CASSLFSYWVRGADTQYF
TGTGCCAGCAGCTTATTTTCGTATTGGGTCAGGGGAGCAGATACGCAGTATTTT
>NA|TRBJ2-1|TRBV6-5|few
CASSFSRGGAYNEQFF
TGTGCCAGCAGTTTCTCTAGGGGCGGGGCCTACAATGAGCAGTTCTTC
>NA|TRBJ1-2|TRBV7-2|few
CASSFVAGQANYGYTF
TGTGCCAGCAGCTTCGTGGCAGGCCAGGCTAACTATGGCTACACCTTC
>NA|TRBJ1-1|TRBV20-1|few
CSARWRSGNTEAFF
TGCAGTGCTAGGTGGCGCTCCGGGAACACTGAAGCTTTCTTT
>NA|TRBJ2-3|TRBV2|NA
CATQDGTWWF
TGTGCCACCCAAGACGGTACGTGGTGGTTT
>TRBD2|TRBJ2-2|TRBV7-6|many
CASSLRGEDRVTGELFF
TGTGCCAGCAGCTTACGGGGGGAAGATAGAGTAACCGGGGAGCTGTTTTTT